A single sample gave rise to the 12 T cell receptor beta chains below, sequenced in a study of blood T cell repertoires in COVID-19. Repertoires were generated with immunoSEQ multiplex PCR, while TCRdb's copy carries only in-frame clones and drops some. The sample lists about 30,000 clones, 92% occurring once. The source material was peripheral blood. The receptors were sampled from a man aged 50-59 years with active COVID-19.

The chain recombines TRBV6-5 with TRBJ1-1; D is possibly TRBD1 (6 bases). The germline gives CDR1 MNHEY, CDR2 SVGAGI. CDR3 length: 15 amino acids. V was clipped by 6 bases and J by 0 bases, with 14 bases between them. CDR3 loop: CASRPRQDLNTEAFF. In nucleotides, the CDR3 is TGTGCCAGCAGACCGAGACAGGACCTGAACACTGAAGCTTTCTTT.

The chain joins TRBV19 to TRBJ1-6; no clear D. CDR1 and CDR2 (germline): LNHDA, SQIVND (reference sequence). Trimming removed 0 bases from V and 3 bases from J, with 9 bases in between. The CDR3 totals 16 residues. The CDR3 loop is CASSIDASGYNSPLHF. CDR3 sequence (DNA): TGTGCCAGTAGTATAGACGCGTCCGGCTATAATTCACCCCTCCACTTT.

The V call is TRBV19, the J call TRBJ1-1; unclear D gene. With 10 bases removed from V and 3 bases from J, the gap between germline ends came to 15 bases. The CDR3 covers 13 residues. CDR1 and CDR2 (germline): LNHDA, SQIVND (reference sequence). The CDR3 DNA reads TGTGCCATCCTAACGTTGGTGCACACTGAAGCTTTCTTT. Its translation: CAILTLVHTEAFF.

The chain links TRBV5-1 to TRBJ2-3; 7 bases are shared with TRBD1. Germline V CDR1 and CDR2: SGHRS, YFSETQ. The J segment lost 2 bases and the V segment lost 4 bases, leaving 10 bases of the junction unmatched. This CDR3 has 16 residues. The CDR3 sequence: CASSSRQGFATDTQYF. In nucleotides, the CDR3 is TGCGCCAGCAGCAGCCGACAGGGATTCGCCACAGATACGCAGTATTTT.

V usage is TRBV5-4 and J usage is TRBJ1-1; 8 bases map to TRBD1. V lost 4 bases and J lost 1; bases outside the gene matches: 9. This CDR3 contains 16 residues. Germline CDR1 is SGHNT and CDR2 is YYREEE (reference sequence). The CDR3 here is CASSSGTGRGNTEAFF. DNA for the CDR3: TGTGCCAGCAGCAGCGGGACAGGTCGTGGGAACACTGAAGCTTTCTTT.

The chain combines TRBV11-2 with TRBJ2-3, with D perhaps matching TRBD2 (5 bases). Between the trimmed V and J ends, which lost 6 bases and 7 bases, there was a span of 14 bases. The CDR3 has 13 amino acids. Germline CDR1 and CDR2: SGHAT and FQNNGV. The CDR3: CASSRGGGNTQYF. The CDR3 DNA follows: TGTGCCAGCAGTCGGGGTGGTGGGAATACGCAGTATTTT.

To note about this clone: The junction departs from germline at one end; a sequencing error may be responsible. This chain links TRBV7-7 with TRBJ1-1; 8 bases line up with TRBD1. CDR1 and CDR2 (germline): SSHAT, FNYEAQ (reference sequence). This CDR3 has 13 residues. This CDR3 reads CASSLDRGTEAFF. The CDR3 coding sequence is TGTGCTAGCAGCTTAGACAGGGGCACTGAAGCTTTCTTT.

The chain joins TRBV15 to TRBJ2-1, with TRBD2 matching 9 bases. V lost 0 bases and J lost 2; bases outside the gene matches: 8. The CDR3 loop spans 18 amino acids. Germline loops: CDR1 LNHNV, CDR2 YYDKDF (reference sequence). The CDR3 DNA is TGTGCCACCAGCAGAGATCTCGCGGTAGCGGGGGCCTACAATGAGCAGTTCTTC. Translating it yields CATSRDLAVAGAYNEQFF.

The CDR3 protein is CASSPGLRYNEQFF. CDR3 nucleotides: TGTGCCAGCAGCCCGGGACTACGTTACAATGAGCAGTTCTTC. The chain is built from TRBV7-9 and TRBJ2-1, with 7 bases that match TRBD2. Germline CDR1 reads SEHNR; CDR2 reads FQNEAQ (reference sequence). The CDR3 length is 14 residues. The trim removed 5 bases at V and 4 bases at J, leaving 5 bases unmatched.

The chain recombines TRBV28 with TRBJ1-3, with 7 nucleotides matching TRBD1. The CDR3 consists of 15 residues. The junction had 5 bases not matched to a gene; V was cut back by 2 bases and J by 4 bases. The germline V gene encodes CDR1 MDHEN and CDR2 SYDVKM. The CDR3 DNA reads TGTGCCAGCAGTTTAACAGGGGTATCAGGAAACACCATATATTTT. Its protein product is CASSLTGVSGNTIYF.

This chain joins TRBV7-9 and TRBJ2-1; TRBD1 agrees at 9 bases. Trimming cost V 2 bases and J 5 bases; bases outside gene matches: 4. Germline CDR1 reads SEHNR; CDR2 reads FQNEAQ (reference sequence). The CDR3 has 15 amino acids. The CDR3 region is CASSLFWTGDNEQFF. DNA for the CDR3: TGTGCCAGCAGCTTATTTTGGACAGGGGACAATGAGCAGTTCTTC.

V usage is TRBV12-3 or TRBV12-4 and J usage is TRBJ1-3; D gene unclear. The CDR3 loop spans 11 amino acids. Trimming cost V 8 bases and J 1 base, with 3 bases left between them. CDR3: CASLSGNTIYF. The CDR3 DNA sequence: TGTGCCAGCCTATCTGGAAACACCATATATTTT.